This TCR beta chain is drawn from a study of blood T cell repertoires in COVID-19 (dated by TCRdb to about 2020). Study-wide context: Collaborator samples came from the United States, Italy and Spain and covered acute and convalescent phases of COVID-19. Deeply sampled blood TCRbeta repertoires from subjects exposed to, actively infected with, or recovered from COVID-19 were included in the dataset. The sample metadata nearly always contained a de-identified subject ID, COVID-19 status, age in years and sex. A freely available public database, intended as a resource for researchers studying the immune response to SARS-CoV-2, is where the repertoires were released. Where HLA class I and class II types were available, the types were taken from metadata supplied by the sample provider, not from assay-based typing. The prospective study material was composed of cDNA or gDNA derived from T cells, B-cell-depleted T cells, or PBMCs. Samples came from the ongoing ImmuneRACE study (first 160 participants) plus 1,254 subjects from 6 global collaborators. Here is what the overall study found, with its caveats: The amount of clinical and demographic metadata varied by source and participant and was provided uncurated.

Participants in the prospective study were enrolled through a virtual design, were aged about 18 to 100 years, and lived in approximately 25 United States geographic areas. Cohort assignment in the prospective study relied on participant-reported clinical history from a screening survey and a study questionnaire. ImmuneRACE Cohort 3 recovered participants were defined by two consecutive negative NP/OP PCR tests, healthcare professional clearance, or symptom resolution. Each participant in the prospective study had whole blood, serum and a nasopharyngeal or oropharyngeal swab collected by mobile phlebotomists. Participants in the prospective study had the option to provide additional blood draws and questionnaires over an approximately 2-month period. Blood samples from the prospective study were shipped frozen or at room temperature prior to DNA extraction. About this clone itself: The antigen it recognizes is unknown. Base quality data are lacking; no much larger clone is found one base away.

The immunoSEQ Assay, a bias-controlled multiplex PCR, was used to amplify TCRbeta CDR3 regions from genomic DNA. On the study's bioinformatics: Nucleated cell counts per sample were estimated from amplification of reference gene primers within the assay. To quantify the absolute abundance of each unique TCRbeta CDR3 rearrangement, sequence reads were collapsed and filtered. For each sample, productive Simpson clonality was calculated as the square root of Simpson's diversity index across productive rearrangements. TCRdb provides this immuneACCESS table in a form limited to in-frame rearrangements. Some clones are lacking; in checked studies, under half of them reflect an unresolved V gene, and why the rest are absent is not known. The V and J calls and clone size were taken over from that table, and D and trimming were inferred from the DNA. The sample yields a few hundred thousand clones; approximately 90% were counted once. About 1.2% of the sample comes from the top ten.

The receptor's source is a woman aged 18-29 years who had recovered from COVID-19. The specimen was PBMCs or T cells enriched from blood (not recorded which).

The DNA sequence follows: TGTGCCAGCTCACCAGGGGACACCTTTAAGGCATACGAGCAGTACTTC. Its translation reads: CASSPGDTFKAYEQYF. Rearrangement joined TRBV18 to TRBJ2-7; the D region possibly corresponds to TRBD1 (6 bases align). The CDR3 holds 16 amino acids from the cysteine to the phenylalanine. Only the CDR3 part of the read is kept: 48 bases, read in frame from the first base. The germline V gene specifies KGHSH as CDR1 and LQKENI as CDR2. Trimming at the junction amounts to 2 bases on V and 4 bases on J, and the germline ends lie 18 bases apart.